Below, one T cell receptor (beta chain) is given with its context. What it binds is not known. The record originates from a study of T cell repertoires in cytomegalovirus infection. At the level of the study: Recently identified HLA-C-restricted CMV epitopes and well-studied HLA-B-restricted CMV epitopes were used by the study. Shared public TCR beta signatures pointed to both CMV infection and a matching HLA type.

Findings and limits, study-wide: HLA-C-restricted CMV-specific TCR beta clonotypes were dominant in the ex vivo response. Carriers of CMV plus the relevant HLA were identified by cumulative public TCR beta family frequency.

In TCRdb, the reads were re-called with MiXCR into one record per CDR3 protein. The repertoire includes about a million distinct CDR3 sequences, 31% of them detected once, and roughly an eighth sits in the top ten. This clonotype originated in a human donor in good health (CMV status not recorded). Some clones in this sample may be carry-over from other donors' samples. This specimen consisted of cultured CD8+ T cells from PBMCs, obtained from culture after CMV antigen stimulation.

CDR3 sequence reads: CASSLGPRENSNQPQHF. Written as DNA, the CDR3 is TGTGCCAGCAGTCTTGGGCCCCGGGAGAATAGCAATCAGCCCCAGCATTTT. This rearrangement joins TRBV12-3 or TRBV12-4 to TRBJ1-5, with D hard to call. The CDR3 runs to 17 residues. Trimming took 5 bases from V and 0 from J, leaving 17 bases between them.